The clone carrying this TCR beta chain was recorded a few times. This record belongs to a study of metastatic and nonmetastatic thyroid tumors. Study at large: Comparison of repertoires was carried out across blood and tumor or nodule tissue from malignant and benign thyroid patients.

Germline CDR1 is WSHSY and CDR2 is SAAADI. V gave up 5 bases and J gave up 0 bases, with 8 bases separating them. This CDR3 comprises 13 residues. In the authors' methods: Clinicopathological groups of papillary thyroid cancer showed CDR3 differences that were used to build a distant-metastasis classifier. TCRdb redid the clone calls on the PCR reads using MiXCR. None of the V and J calls come from the authors' own analysis; TCRdb made them. The data show 70,000 or so clones, approximately 14% seen once. The entire patient cohort was treatment-naive prior to thyroid surgery. The sample taken for sequencing was blood. The rearrangement links TRBV10-2 to TRBJ2-7, with D possibly being TRBD2 (5 bases). The clonotype originates from a male donor with papillary thyroid cancer or a benign thyroid nodule (not recorded which). Some clones in this sample may be carry-over from other donors' samples. The DNA for the CDR3 is TGCGCCAGCAGTTTGGGGAGCTCCTACGAGCAGTACTTC. Protein sequence: CASSLGSSYEQYF.